The 18 T cell receptor beta chains presented below share a single source sample, sequenced in a study of OX40 agonist ivuxolimab in advanced cancers. TCRdb's copy holds only in-frame clones and misses some; the assay was immunoSEQ multiplex PCR. The sample gives 12,000 to 15,000 clones, about 94% of which show up once; under 25% is in the top ten. Source: CD4+ or CD8+ T cells sorted from blood, taken in a trial of the OX40 agonist ivuxolimab. The source is an adult with an advanced solid tumor such as melanoma, head and neck, liver or kidney cancer.

The chain employs TRBV30 and TRBJ1-1; 12 nucleotides agree with TRBD1. The CDR3 is 15 residues long. Germline V lookup: CDR1 GTSNPN, CDR2 SVGIG (reference sequence). J lost 2 bases, V lost 4 bases, and 5 bases had no gene match. The CDR3 protein is CAWNRGQGANTEAFF. DNA for the CDR3: TGTGCCTGGAACCGGGGACAGGGGGCAAACACTGAAGCTTTCTTT. Full variable domain (remainder filled in from reference TRBV30 and TRBJ1-1): SQTIHQWPATLVQPVGSPLSLECTVEGTSNPNLYWYRQAAGRGLQLLFYSVGIGQISSEVPQNLSASRPQDRQFILSSKKLLLSDSGFYLCAWNRGQGANTEAFFGQGTRLTVV.

This sequence joins TRBV28 and TRBJ1-4; D is uncertain. The CDR3 sequence is 14 residues long. The germline V and J ends were trimmed by 6 bases and 5 bases, with 13 bases remaining between them. The V gene's germline CDR1 is MDHEN and CDR2 SYDVKM. CDR3 loop: CASSYGWENEKLFF. The CDR3 nucleotides read TGTGCCAGCAGCTATGGTTGGGAGAATGAAAAACTGTTTTTT.

V is TRBV4-3 and J is TRBJ2-2, with D possibly TRBD2 on 5 matching bases. CDR1 is LGHNA and CDR2 is YSLEER in the germline V gene. The CDR3 extends over 16 amino acids. The V gene lost 0 bases and the J gene lost 2 bases, with 10 bases spanning the gap. CDR3 region: CASSQDRGSNTGELFF. DNA of the CDR3: TGCGCCAGCAGCCAAGATAGAGGGAGTAACACCGGGGAGCTGTTTTTT.

The chain couples TRBV15 to TRBJ2-5; D is undetermined. CDR3 length: 13 amino acids. Germline loops: CDR1 LNHNV, CDR2 YYDKDF (reference sequence). Trimming removed 1 base from V and 7 bases from J, with 10 bases in between. This CDR3 reads CATSRATGLTQYF. In DNA, the CDR3 is TGTGCCACCAGCAGAGCAACCGGGCTGACCCAGTACTTC.

CDR3 bases: TGTGCCACCCGAGGTGAGGGACTAGCTGATTTCGAGACCCAGTACTTC. It translates to CATRGEGLADFETQYF. The chain uses TRBV27 and TRBJ2-5, with TRBD2 matching 9 bases. The CDR3 totals 16 residues. J lost 5 bases, V lost 10 bases, and 17 bases had no gene match. CDR1 is MNHEY and CDR2 is SMNVEV in the germline V gene (reference sequence).

The CDR3: CASSQDSLHYGYTF. Written as DNA, the CDR3 is TGCGCCAGCAGCCAAGATAGCCTCCACTATGGCTACACCTTC. The chain links TRBV4-1 to TRBJ1-2; D uncertain. V lost 0 bases to trimming and J lost 3 bases, with 8 bases between them. This CDR3 is built from 14 residues. Germline CDR1 reads MGHRA; CDR2 reads YSYEKL.

The CDR3 loop is CASSLDPGAKNIQYF. CDR3 bases: TGTGCCAGCAGTTTAGATCCGGGGGCCAAAAACATTCAGTACTTC. The V call is TRBV28, the J call TRBJ2-4; maybe TRBD2 (5 bases). The length of the CDR3 is 15 residues. Trimming shortened V by 2 bases and J by 1 base, and 9 bases separated the two germline ends. Germline CDR1 reads MDHEN; CDR2 reads SYDVKM.

V usage is TRBV7-2 and J usage is TRBJ1-2, with D tentatively TRBD1 (5 bases). CDR3 length: 17 amino acids. CDR1 is SGHTA and CDR2 is FQGNSA in the germline V gene. V lost 5 bases and J 4 bases, leaving 23 bases between the germline ends. The CDR3: CASSRRGREIISYGYTF. CDR3 nucleotide sequence: TGTGCCAGCAGCCGAAGGGGCAGGGAAATTATAAGCTATGGCTACACCTTC.

CDR3 coding DNA: TGTGCCAGCAGTGCAGGGATTTCCTACGAGCAGTACTTC. This sequence encodes CASSAGISYEQYF. The chain links TRBV27 to TRBJ2-7; D possibly corresponds to TRBD1 (5 bases). This CDR3 contains 13 residues. V was shortened by 5 bases and J by 1 base, with 9 bases between the two germline ends. CDR1 and CDR2 (germline): MNHEY, SMNVEV (reference sequence).

The chain couples TRBV6-4 to TRBJ1-2; D ambiguous. V lost 2 bases to trimming and J lost 7 bases, with 14 bases between them. The CDR3 loop spans 14 amino acids. Germline V lookup: CDR1 MRHNA, CDR2 SNTAGT. The CDR3 DNA sequence: TGTGCCAGCAGTGACCCGGGTTTAGGCAGTGGCTACACCTTC. It specifies CASSDPGLGSGYTF.

V and J are TRBV19 and TRBJ1-2, with D possibly matching TRBD1 (5 bases). Trimming pared 10 bases from V and 6 bases from J, leaving 21 bases between. Germline V gene data show CDR1 as LNHDA and CDR2 as SQIVND (reference sequence). This CDR3 is 14 amino acids long. This CDR3 reads CATNRGNSFDGYTF. CDR3 sequence (DNA): TGTGCCACTAATCGGGGGAATAGCTTCGATGGCTACACCTTC.

This chain uses TRBV2 with TRBJ1-5, with D perhaps TRBD1 (5 bases). The CDR3 loop spans 17 amino acids. The germline V gene has CDR1 SNHLY and CDR2 FYNNEI. V dropped 6 bases and J dropped 0 bases, with 18 bases sitting between them. In nucleotides, the CDR3 is TGTGCCAGCAGCGGTATGGCGACAGTGTATAGCAATCAGCCCCAGCATTTT. Translation: CASSGMATVYSNQPQHF.

The chain uses TRBV7-9 and TRBJ1-4; TRBD1 is a possible D gene (5 bases). Trimming pared 4 bases from V and 7 bases from J, leaving 16 bases between. CDR1 is SEHNR, CDR2 FQNEAQ, per germline (reference sequence). This CDR3 spans 15 amino acids. CDR3 in DNA: TGTGCCAGCAGCTCCGTCCTCGAGGGGTCTGAAAAACTGTTTTTT. Its translation: CASSSVLEGSEKLFF. The full variable domain, in which reference TRBV7-9 and TRBJ1-4 provide the parts outside the CDR3, is DTGVSQNPRHKITKRGQNVTFRCDPISEHNRLYWYRQTLGQGPEFLTYFQNEAQLEKSRLLSDRFSAERPKGSFSTLEIQRTEQGDSAMYLCASSSVLEGSEKLFFGSGTQLSVL.

The chain uses TRBV6-5 and TRBJ2-7; a possible D gene is TRBD1 (5 bases). The CDR3 sequence is 16 residues long. The germline V and J ends were trimmed by 0 bases and 0 bases, with 12 bases remaining between them. Per the germline V gene, CDR1 is MNHEY and CDR2 is SVGAGI. The CDR3 nucleotides read TGTGCCAGCAGTTACTCGAGACAGAAACCCTCCTACGAGCAGTACTTC. Protein sequence: CASSYSRQKPSYEQYF.

The chain recombines TRBV16 with TRBJ2-1; D is unclear. With 0 bases removed from V and 0 bases from J, the gap between germline ends came to 3 bases. The CDR3 runs 14 residues. Germline assignment: CDR1 KGHSY and CDR2 FQNENV. The chain's CDR3 is CASSQSGSYNEQFF. As DNA, the CDR3 is TGTGCCAGCAGCCAATCGGGCTCCTACAATGAGCAGTTCTTC.

The genes are TRBV30 and TRBJ2-5, with 7 bases that match TRBD2. This CDR3 has 14 residues. Germline values: CDR1 GTSNPN, CDR2 SVGIG (reference sequence). The J segment lost 2 bases and the V segment lost 4 bases, leaving 7 bases of the junction unmatched. The CDR3 region is CAWNQAGSQETQYF. The CDR3 DNA reads as TGTGCCTGGAATCAAGCGGGATCACAAGAGACCCAGTACTTC.

The chain joins TRBV5-1 to TRBJ2-5; D not resolved. Germline loops: CDR1 SGHRS, CDR2 YFSETQ. Trimming cost V 3 bases and J 0 bases, with 9 bases left between them. The CDR3 has 14 residues. The CDR3 DNA follows: TGCGCCAGCAGCTCCGGACGGAACCAAGAGACCCAGTACTTC. This sequence encodes CASSSGRNQETQYF.

This clone is judged medium-sized. Other nucleotide sequences in the sample specify the same CDR3. The genes are TRBV6-5 and TRBJ1-2, with a possible D match to TRBD1 (6 bases). This CDR3 has 11 residues. V dropped 8 bases and J dropped 6 bases, with 10 bases sitting between them. Per the germline V gene, CDR1 is MNHEY and CDR2 is SVGAGI. The CDR3 region has the DNA TGTGCCAGCGCCAGGGGCGATGGCTACACCTTC. Its translation: CASARGDGYTF.